This record covers a single TCR beta chain. Its antigen is undetermined. The V segment lost 6 bases and the J segment 4 bases; nucleotides outside the gene matches: 5. The CDR3 is 13 amino acids. Germline V lookup: CDR1 SQVTM, CDR2 ANQGSEA. These data belong to a study of shared clonotypes between healthy human individuals. Study observations and caveats: Genetic and exposure-history diversity was limited by the few donors. Approximately 4.6% of naive CD4 clonotypes were shared across several donors. Large sequencing depth failed to make sorted-subset sequencing complete, rarefaction showed.

Sequencing was performed with immunoSEQ multiplex PCR; in TCRdb, only in-frame clones are kept and a portion is missing. The sample consists of around 2,000,000 clones, under 95% of them appearing once. Terminally differentiated effector memory CD45RA+ cells were left out of the naive CD8 fraction, which was CD45RO-negative and positively selected for CCR7. The donor cohort consisted entirely of Caucasian adults residing in Nashville, Tennessee. Sample: naive CD8+ T cells from PBMCs. The clonotype originates from a man aged 18 to 30 in good health. Some clones in this sample may be carry-over from other donors' samples. The chain links TRBV29-1 to TRBJ1-2, with TRBD1 matching 10 bases. The CDR3 reads CSVHGQGGYGYTF. The CDR3 DNA reads as TGCAGCGTCCACGGACAGGGGGGCTATGGCTACACCTTC.